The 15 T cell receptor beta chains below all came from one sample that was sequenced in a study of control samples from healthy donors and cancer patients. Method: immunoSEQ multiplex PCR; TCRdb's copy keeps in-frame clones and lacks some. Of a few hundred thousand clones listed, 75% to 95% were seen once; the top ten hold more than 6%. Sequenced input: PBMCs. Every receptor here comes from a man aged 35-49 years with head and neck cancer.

For the CDR3, the DNA is TGTGCCAGCAGCGTAGGAGGAGGGCAACAGGAAAAACTGTTTTTT. Amino acid sequence: CASSVGGGQQEKLFF. This chain uses TRBV9 with TRBJ1-4; D uncertain. Trimming removed 0 bases from V and 8 bases from J, with 14 bases in between. Germline assignment: CDR1 SGDLS and CDR2 YYNGEE. The CDR3 has 15 residues.

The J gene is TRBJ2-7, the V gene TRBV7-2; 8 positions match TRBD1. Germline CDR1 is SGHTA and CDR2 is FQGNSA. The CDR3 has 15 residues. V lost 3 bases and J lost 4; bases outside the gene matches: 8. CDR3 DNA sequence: TGTGCCAGCAGCTTGCCTTGGGACAGGAGATACGAGCAGTACTTC. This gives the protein CASSLPWDRRYEQYF.

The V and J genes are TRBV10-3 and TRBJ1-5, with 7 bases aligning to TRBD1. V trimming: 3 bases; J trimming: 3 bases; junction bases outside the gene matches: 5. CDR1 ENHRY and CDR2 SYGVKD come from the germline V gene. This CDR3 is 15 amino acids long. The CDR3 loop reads CAISESGTVNQPQHF. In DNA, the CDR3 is TGTGCCATCAGTGAATCCGGGACAGTCAATCAGCCCCAGCATTTT.

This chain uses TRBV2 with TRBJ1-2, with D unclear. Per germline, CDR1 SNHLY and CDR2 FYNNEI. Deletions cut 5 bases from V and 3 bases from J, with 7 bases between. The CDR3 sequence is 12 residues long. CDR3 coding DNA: TGTGCCAGCAGTAGCCCATACTATGGCTACACCTTC. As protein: CASSSPYYGYTF.

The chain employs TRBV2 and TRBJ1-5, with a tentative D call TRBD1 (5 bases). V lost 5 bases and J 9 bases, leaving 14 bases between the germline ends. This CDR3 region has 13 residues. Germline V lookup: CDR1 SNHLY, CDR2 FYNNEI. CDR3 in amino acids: CASSFSREWPQHF. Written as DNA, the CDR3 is TGTGCCAGCAGTTTTTCCAGGGAATGGCCCCAGCATTTT.

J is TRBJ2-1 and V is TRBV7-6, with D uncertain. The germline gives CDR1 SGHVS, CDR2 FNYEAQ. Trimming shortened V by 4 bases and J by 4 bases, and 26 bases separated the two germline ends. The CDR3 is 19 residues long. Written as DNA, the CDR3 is TGTGCCAGCAGCTCGCTCGCTGGGGTACCCACCTCCTCTTACAATGAGCAGTTCTTC. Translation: CASSSLAGVPTSSYNEQFF.

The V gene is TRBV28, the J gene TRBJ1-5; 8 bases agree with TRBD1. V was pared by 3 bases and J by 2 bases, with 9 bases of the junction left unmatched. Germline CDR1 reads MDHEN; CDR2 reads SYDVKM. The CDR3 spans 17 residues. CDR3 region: CASSLKTRGLRNQPQHF. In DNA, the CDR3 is TGTGCCAGCAGTTTGAAGACCAGGGGGCTCCGCAATCAGCCCCAGCATTTT.

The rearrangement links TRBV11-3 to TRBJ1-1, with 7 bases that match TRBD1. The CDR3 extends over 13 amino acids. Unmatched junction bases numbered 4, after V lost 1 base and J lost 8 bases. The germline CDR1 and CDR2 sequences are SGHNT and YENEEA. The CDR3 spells CASSLGRRGEAFF. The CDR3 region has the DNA TGTGCCAGCAGCTTAGGGCGCAGGGGGGAAGCTTTCTTT.

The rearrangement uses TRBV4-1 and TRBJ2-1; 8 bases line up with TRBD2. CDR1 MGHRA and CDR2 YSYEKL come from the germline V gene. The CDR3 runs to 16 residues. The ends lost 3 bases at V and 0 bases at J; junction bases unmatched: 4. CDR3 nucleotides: TGCGCCAGCAGCCAGGTTAGCGGGAACTCCTACAATGAGCAGTTCTTC. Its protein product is CASSQVSGNSYNEQFF.

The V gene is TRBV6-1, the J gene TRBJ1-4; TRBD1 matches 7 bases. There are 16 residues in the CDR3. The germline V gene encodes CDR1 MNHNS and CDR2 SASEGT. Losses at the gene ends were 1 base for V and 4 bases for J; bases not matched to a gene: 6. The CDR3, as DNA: TGTGCCAGCAGTGAAGGCAGGCCAGGGGGTAATGAAAAACTGTTTTTT. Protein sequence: CASSEGRPGGNEKLFF.

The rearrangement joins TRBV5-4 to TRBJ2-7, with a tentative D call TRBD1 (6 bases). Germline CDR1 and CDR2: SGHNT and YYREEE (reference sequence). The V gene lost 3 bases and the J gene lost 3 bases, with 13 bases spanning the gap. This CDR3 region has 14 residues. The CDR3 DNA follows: TGTGCCAGCAGCTCCACCGGGACACTCTACGAGCAGTACTTC. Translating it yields CASSSTGTLYEQYF.

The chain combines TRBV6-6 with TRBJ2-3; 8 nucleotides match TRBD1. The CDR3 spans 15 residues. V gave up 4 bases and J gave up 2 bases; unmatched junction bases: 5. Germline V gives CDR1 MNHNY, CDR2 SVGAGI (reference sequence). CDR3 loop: CASSLRDRYTDTQYF. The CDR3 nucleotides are TGTGCCAGCAGTTTACGGGACAGGTACACAGATACGCAGTATTTT.

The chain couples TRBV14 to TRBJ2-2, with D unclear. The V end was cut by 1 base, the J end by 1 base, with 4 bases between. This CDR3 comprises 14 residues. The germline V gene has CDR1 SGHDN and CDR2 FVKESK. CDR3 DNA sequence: TGTGCCAGCAGCCAAGTGTGGAACACCGGGGAGCTGTTTTTT. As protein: CASSQVWNTGELFF.

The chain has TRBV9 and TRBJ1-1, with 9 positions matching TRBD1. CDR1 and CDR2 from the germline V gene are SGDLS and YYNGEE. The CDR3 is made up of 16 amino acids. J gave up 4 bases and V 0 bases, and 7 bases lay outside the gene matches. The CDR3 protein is CASSVGGQGGSTEAFF. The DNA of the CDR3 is TGTGCCAGCAGCGTAGGGGGACAGGGAGGGAGCACTGAAGCTTTCTTT.

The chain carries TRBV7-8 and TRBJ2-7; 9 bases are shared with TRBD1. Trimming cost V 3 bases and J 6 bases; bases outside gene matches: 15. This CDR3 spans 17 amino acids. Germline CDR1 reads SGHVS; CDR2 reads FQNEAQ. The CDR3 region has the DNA TGTGCCAGCAGCTTGGAGAGCCCGGGACAGGGTGACGTCGAGCAGTACTTC. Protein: CASSLESPGQGDVEQYF. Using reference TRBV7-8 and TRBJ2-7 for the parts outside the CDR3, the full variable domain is GAGVSQSPRYKVAKRGQDVALRCDPISGHVSLFWYQQALGQGPEFLTYFQNEAQLDKSGLPSDRFFAERPEGSVSTLKIQRTQQEDSAVYLCASSLESPGQGDVEQYFGPGTRLTVT.